The 28 T cell receptor beta chains below come from one sample, sequenced in a study of CD8 T cells in Susac syndrome. An amount of RNA that ranged from roughly 0.45 to 1 ug was reverse transcribed with random hexamers. TCRdb called the immunoSEQ multiplex PCR reads again in MiXCR, with one record for every CDR3 protein. The profile shows around 160,000 distinct CDR3 sequences, roughly 93% of them singletons. Sequencing used CD4+ T cells from PBMCs. All receptors derive from a human donor in good health.

The rearrangement links TRBV14 to TRBJ1-5; a weak D match, TRBD1 (5 bases). V was pared by 4 bases and J by 4 bases, with 8 bases between. The CDR3 has 13 amino acids. Germline V gene data show CDR1 as SGHDN and CDR2 as FVKESK. This CDR3 is CASSPRENQPQHF. The CDR3 nucleotides read TGTGCCAGCAGCCCCAGGGAAAATCAGCCCCAGCATTTT. The full variable domain, in which reference TRBV14 and TRBJ1-5 provide the parts outside the CDR3, is EAGVTQFPSHSVIEKGQTVTLRCDPISGHDNLYWYRRVMGKEIKFLLHFVKESKQDESGMPNNRFLAERTGGTYSTLKVQPAELEDSGVYFCASSPRENQPQHFGDGTRLSIL.

The chain recombines TRBV11-2 with TRBJ1-2; the D is unclear. The CDR3 is made up of 14 amino acids. The V gene's germline CDR1 is SGHAT and CDR2 FQNNGV. V dropped 1 base and J dropped 7 bases, with 13 bases sitting between them. The CDR3 DNA is TGTGCCAGCAGCTTAGTCGTGTCATCGGGTGGCTACACCTTC. Translation: CASSLVVSSGGYTF. The full variable domain, in which reference TRBV11-2 and TRBJ1-2 provide the parts outside the CDR3, is EAGVAQSPRYKIIEKRQSVAFWCNPISGHATLYWYQQILGQGPKLLIQFQNNGVVDDSQLPKDRFSAERLKGVDSTLKIQPAKLEDSAVYLCASSLVVSSGGYTFGSGTRLTVV.

This rearrangement joins TRBV6-1 to TRBJ2-2, with a tentative D call TRBD2 (5 bases). CDR1 is MNHNS, CDR2 SASEGT, per germline. Trimming pared 5 bases from V and 5 bases from J, leaving 15 bases between. The length of the CDR3 is 15 residues. The DNA for the CDR3 is TGTGCCAGCAGTCCAGCGGCACGAAGGACCGGGGAGCTGTTTTTT. Residues: CASSPAARRTGELFF.

V and J are TRBV20-1 and TRBJ2-5, with D unclear. The germline CDR1 and CDR2 sequences are DFQATT and SNEGSKA (reference sequence). The length of the CDR3 is 11 residues. V was cut by 3 bases and J by 5 bases, with 7 bases left in between. CDR3 amino acids: CSASPHETQYF. The DNA for the CDR3 is TGCAGTGCTAGCCCACATGAGACCCAGTACTTC.

This clonotype was found a few times. The chain combines TRBV7-9 with TRBJ2-5, with D possibly being TRBD2 (6 bases). This CDR3 contains 13 residues. V was cut by 3 bases and J by 5 bases, with 10 bases left in between. CDR1 and CDR2 from the germline V gene are SEHNR and FQNEAQ (reference sequence). CDR3 residues: CASSLAGGETQYF. CDR3 nucleotide sequence: TGTGCCAGCAGCTTGGCTGGAGGGGAGACCCAGTACTTC.

This chain links TRBV9 with TRBJ2-3; 10 bases match TRBD1. The CDR3 totals 17 residues. Germline CDR1 is SGDLS and CDR2 is YYNGEE. V gave up 2 bases and J gave up 0 bases; unmatched junction bases: 6. The CDR3 region has the DNA TGTGCCAGCAGCGTCCCGGACAGGGGGATTAGCACAGATACGCAGTATTTT. Protein product: CASSVPDRGISTDTQYF. Looking up the rest from reference TRBV9 and TRBJ2-3 gives the full variable domain: DSGVTQTPKHLITATGQRVTLRCSPRSGDLSVYWYQQSLDQGLQFLIQYYNGEERAKGNILERFSAQQFPDLHSELNLSSLELGDSALYFCASSVPDRGISTDTQYFGPGTRLTVL.

This chain connects TRBV12-3 or TRBV12-4 to TRBJ1-4; maybe TRBD1 (5 bases). Trimming took off 7 bases at V and 3 bases at J, with 15 bases between the two ends. CDR3 length: 15 residues. The CDR3 DNA is TGTGCCAGCACCCCGGGAGGGGCTGCTAATGAAAAACTGTTTTTT. This sequence encodes CASTPGGAANEKLFF.

The CDR3 DNA follows: TGTGCCAGCTCCGACCTCCGGCGGGGGGCTAGCACAGATACGCAGTATTTT. Residues: CASSDLRRGASTDTQYF. V and J are TRBV18 and TRBJ2-3; TRBD2 agrees at 8 bases. With 6 bases clipped from V and 0 bases from J, the junction kept 11 bases outside the gene matches. Germline V gene lookup returns CDR1 KGHSH and CDR2 LQKENI. This CDR3 is built from 17 residues.

V is TRBV5-1 and J is TRBJ2-3; 11 bases align to TRBD1. Germline V CDR1 and CDR2: SGHRS, YFSETQ. The V segment lost 3 bases and the J segment 2 bases; nucleotides outside the gene matches: 5. There are 16 residues in the CDR3. The CDR3: CASSSGQGAITDTQYF. The CDR3 DNA follows: TGCGCCAGCAGCTCCGGACAGGGGGCTATCACAGATACGCAGTATTTT. Full variable domain (missing parts from reference TRBV5-1 and TRBJ2-3): KAGVTQTPRYLIKTRGQQVTLSCSPISGHRSVSWYQQTPGQGLQFLFEYFSETQRNKGNFPGRFSGRQFSNSRSEMNVSTLELGDSALYLCASSSGQGAITDTQYFGPGTRLTVL.

This chain uses TRBV29-1 with TRBJ1-2; 7 positions match TRBD1. The junction had 7 bases not matched to a gene; V was cut back by 3 bases and J by 3 bases. Germline values: CDR1 SQVTM, CDR2 ANQGSEA. This CDR3 contains 14 residues. The CDR3 nucleotides read TGCAGCGTTGATCGCGGGGACAGCTACTATGGCTACACCTTC. Encoded protein: CSVDRGDSYYGYTF.

J is TRBJ2-7 and V is TRBV6-6; D may be TRBD1 (5 bases). The CDR3 has 13 amino acids. Germline CDR1 MNHNY, CDR2 SVGAGI (reference sequence). The V end lost 2 bases, the J end lost 3 bases, and 8 bases lay between the germline ends. CDR3 protein: CASSYDRLYEQYF. The CDR3 nucleotides read TGTGCCAGCAGTTACGACAGACTCTACGAGCAGTACTTC.

This clonotype came up once. The gene calls are TRBV5-1 and TRBJ2-1; D is possibly TRBD1 or TRBD2 (5 bases each). The V end was cut by 0 bases, the J end by 0 bases, with 13 bases between. Germline CDR1 is SGHRS and CDR2 is YFSETQ. The CDR3 loop spans 17 amino acids. CDR3 sequence (DNA): TGCGCCAGCAGCTTGGCCGGGACCGCGAACTCCTACAATGAGCAGTTCTTC. Its translation: CASSLAGTANSYNEQFF. Using reference TRBV5-1 and TRBJ2-1 for the parts outside the CDR3, the full variable domain is KAGVTQTPRYLIKTRGQQVTLSCSPISGHRSVSWYQQTPGQGLQFLFEYFSETQRNKGNFPGRFSGRQFSNSRSEMNVSTLELGDSALYLCASSLAGTANSYNEQFFGPGTRLTVL.

The chain's CDR3 is CAWSVPDRAYEQYF. The CDR3 bases are TGTGCCTGGAGTGTACCTGACAGAGCCTACGAGCAGTACTTC. The V gene is TRBV30, the J gene TRBJ2-7, with D possibly being TRBD1 (5 bases). Germline V CDR1 and CDR2: GTSNPN, SVGIG (reference sequence). V gave up 0 bases and J gave up 2 bases, with 11 bases separating them. This CDR3 has 14 amino acids. Filled out from reference TRBV30 and TRBJ2-7, the complete variable domain reads SQTIHQWPATLVQPVGSPLSLECTVEGTSNPNLYWYRQAAGRGLQLLFYSVGIGQISSEVPQNLSASRPQDRQFILSSKKLLLSDSGFYLCAWSVPDRAYEQYFGPGTRLTVT.

The rearrangement joins TRBV5-4 to TRBJ2-5; D perhaps matches TRBD2 (5 bases). The CDR3 loop spans 13 amino acids. Trimming took off 2 bases at V and 4 bases at J, with 9 bases between the two ends. CDR1 is SGHNT, CDR2 YYREEE, per germline (reference sequence). The CDR3 coding sequence is TGTGCCAGCAGCTTAACAGCGGCAGAGACCCAGTACTTC. This translates into CASSLTAAETQYF.

This sequence joins TRBV6-5 and TRBJ2-5; TRBD1 or TRBD2 may be the D gene (5 bases each). V was clipped by 4 bases and J by 1 base, with 10 bases between them. Germline lookup yields CDR1 MNHEY and CDR2 SVGAGI. The CDR3 has 14 amino acids. Here the CDR3 DNA reads TGTGCCAGCAGTTCCCCGGGGCGCCAAGAGACCCAGTACTTC. Translated: CASSSPGRQETQYF.

CDR3 loop: CATSRDVGTNTGELFF. CDR3 DNA sequence: TGTGCCACCAGCAGAGATGTGGGGACGAACACCGGGGAGCTGTTTTTT. The genes are TRBV15 and TRBJ2-2; D unresolved. Trimming cost V 0 bases and J 0 bases, with 8 bases left between them. Germline loops: CDR1 LNHNV, CDR2 YYDKDF (reference sequence). CDR3 length: 16 residues.

V is TRBV18 and J is TRBJ1-5; D is unresolved. V lost 3 bases and J 9 bases, leaving 12 bases between the germline ends. Per germline, CDR1 KGHSH and CDR2 LQKENI. This CDR3 contains 13 residues. The CDR3 sequence: CASSPPSEGPQHF. In DNA form, the CDR3 reads TGTGCCAGCTCACCCCCTAGCGAAGGGCCCCAGCATTTT.

This clonotype was counted only a few times. One end of the junction varies from germline; a read error may be responsible. The chain employs TRBV5-1 and TRBJ1-1; no firm D call. The CDR3 is 13 residues long. Germline V gene lookup returns CDR1 SGHRS and CDR2 YFSETQ. CDR3 sequence: CASSLGRNTEAFF. CDR3 sequence (DNA): TGTGCCAGCAGTTTAGGGCGGAACACTGAAGCTTTCTTT.

V usage is TRBV14 and J usage is TRBJ2-7; no definite D call. V was pared by 1 base and J by 0 bases, with 13 bases between. CDR3 size: 16 residues. Germline V gene sequence: CDR1 SGHDN, CDR2 FVKESK. The CDR3 sequence: CASSQVRKIGSYEQYF. The CDR3 region has the DNA TGTGCCAGCAGCCAAGTGAGGAAAATCGGCTCCTACGAGCAGTACTTC. The variable domain in full, with the rest retrieved from reference TRBV14 and TRBJ2-7, is EAGVTQFPSHSVIEKGQTVTLRCDPISGHDNLYWYRRVMGKEIKFLLHFVKESKQDESGMPNNRFLAERTGGTYSTLKVQPAELEDSGVYFCASSQVRKIGSYEQYFGPGTRLTVT.

The chain joins TRBV12-3 or TRBV12-4 to TRBJ1-2; a weak D match, TRBD1 (5 bases). With 1 base removed from V and 8 bases from J, the gap between germline ends came to 17 bases. CDR3 size: 15 residues. The CDR3 sequence is CASSLGGGTSGGYTF. The DNA of the CDR3 is TGTGCCAGCAGTTTAGGTGGCGGAACTTCAGGGGGCTACACCTTC.

This sequence joins TRBV12-3 or TRBV12-4 and TRBJ2-3, with D unclear. V was trimmed by 6 bases and J by 5 bases, leaving 6 bases between them. This CDR3 spans 11 amino acids. For the CDR3, the DNA is TGTGCCAGCAGGCGAAGAGATACGCAGTATTTT. Amino acid sequence: CASRRRDTQYF.

The rearrangement uses TRBV12-3 or TRBV12-4 and TRBJ1-4; no reliable D call. The V and J ends lost 0 bases and 11 bases respectively, with 19 bases between them. The CDR3 contains 16 residues. CDR3 sequence reads: CASSLASLGSGEKLFF. DNA for the CDR3: TGTGCCAGCAGTTTAGCGTCCCTAGGATCCGGGGAGAAACTGTTTTTT.

This sequence joins TRBV20-1 and TRBJ1-1; D remains unclear. V was trimmed by 3 bases and J by 1 base, leaving 9 bases between them. The CDR3 is 13 residues long. The germline gives CDR1 DFQATT, CDR2 SNEGSKA (reference sequence). CDR3 protein: CSASPVGNTEAFF. In DNA, the CDR3 is TGCAGTGCTAGTCCAGTTGGGAACACTGAAGCTTTCTTT.

The chain is built from TRBV3-1 and TRBJ1-2; no clear D gene. Trimming shortened V by 3 bases and J by 2 bases, and 7 bases separated the two germline ends. The CDR3 extends over 13 amino acids. CDR1 and CDR2 from the germline V gene are LGHDT and YNNKEL (reference sequence). In nucleotides, the CDR3 is TGTGCCAGCAGCCACGACGCCAACTATGGCTACACCTTC. Its translation: CASSHDANYGYTF. Variable domain in full (rest from reference TRBV3-1 and TRBJ1-2): DTAVSQTPKYLVTQMGNDKSIKCEQNLGHDTMYWYKQDSKKFLKIMFSYNNKELIINETVPNRFSPKSPDKAHLNLHINSLELGDSAVYFCASSHDANYGYTFGSGTRLTVV.

The chain uses TRBV5-1 and TRBJ1-1; D is perhaps TRBD1 (5 bases). Trimming removed 0 bases from V and 4 bases from J, with 10 bases in between. This CDR3 is built from 14 residues. CDR1 SGHRS and CDR2 YFSETQ come from the germline V gene. The DNA of the CDR3 is TGCGCCAGCAGCTTGGAACTGGGGACCACTGAAGCTTTCTTT. Its translation is CASSLELGTTEAFF.

This chain connects TRBV7-7 to TRBJ2-7, with TRBD1 matching over 9 bases. CDR1 is SSHAT, CDR2 FNYEAQ, per germline (reference sequence). CDR3 length: 13 amino acids. V lost 5 bases, J lost 6 bases, and 5 bases stayed unmatched. CDR3 sequence: CASSMGQGFEQYF. The CDR3 coding sequence is TGTGCCAGCAGCATGGGACAGGGTTTCGAGCAGTACTTC.

CDR3 DNA: TGTGCCAGCAGCCTCCGCCAGGCGCGCACAGATACGCAGTATTTT. Encoded protein: CASSLRQARTDTQYF. V usage is TRBV7-9 and J usage is TRBJ2-3; the D is unclear. Germline V lookup: CDR1 SEHNR, CDR2 FQNEAQ (reference sequence). Trimming shortened V by 5 bases and J by 1 base, and 13 bases separated the two germline ends. This CDR3 comprises 15 residues.

This chain joins TRBV7-9 and TRBJ1-1; D not certain. The V and J ends lost 1 base and 5 bases respectively, with 14 bases between them. CDR1 is SEHNR and CDR2 is FQNEAQ in the germline V gene (reference sequence). The CDR3 spans 15 residues. The CDR3 region is CASSLVLPGVTEAFF. The CDR3 DNA is TGTGCCAGCAGCTTAGTCCTCCCCGGGGTAACTGAAGCTTTCTTT.